This T cell receptor (beta chain) was profiled in a study of blood T cell repertoires in COVID-19. Study summary: Researchers got acute and convalescent COVID-19 samples from the United States, Italy and Spain.

The CDR3 sequence is 14 residues long. The germline V gene encodes CDR1 SGHNT and CDR2 YYREEE (reference sequence). V was clipped by 6 bases and J by 8 bases; unmatched bases: 7. Seattle's cohort entered during active infection and was followed longitudinally. Original processing notes: Estimates of nucleated cell counts were drawn from the amplification of reference gene primers. Using immunoSEQ multiplex PCR, the repertoire was profiled, and TCRdb retains in-frame clones only, with some absent. That table furnishes V, J and clone size, whereas the DNA furnished D and trimming. This table holds more than 300,000 clones, 80% to 90% found once.

The sequenced sample consisted of peripheral blood. The chain couples TRBV5-4 to TRBJ2-2, with TRBD1 matching over 10 bases. The receptor was isolated from a woman aged 25 to 39 with COVID-19, enrolled during active disease. CDR3 nucleotide sequence: TGTGCCAGCACAGCGACAGGGGGCGGTGGGGAGCTGTTTTTT. Its translation: CASTATGGGGELFF.